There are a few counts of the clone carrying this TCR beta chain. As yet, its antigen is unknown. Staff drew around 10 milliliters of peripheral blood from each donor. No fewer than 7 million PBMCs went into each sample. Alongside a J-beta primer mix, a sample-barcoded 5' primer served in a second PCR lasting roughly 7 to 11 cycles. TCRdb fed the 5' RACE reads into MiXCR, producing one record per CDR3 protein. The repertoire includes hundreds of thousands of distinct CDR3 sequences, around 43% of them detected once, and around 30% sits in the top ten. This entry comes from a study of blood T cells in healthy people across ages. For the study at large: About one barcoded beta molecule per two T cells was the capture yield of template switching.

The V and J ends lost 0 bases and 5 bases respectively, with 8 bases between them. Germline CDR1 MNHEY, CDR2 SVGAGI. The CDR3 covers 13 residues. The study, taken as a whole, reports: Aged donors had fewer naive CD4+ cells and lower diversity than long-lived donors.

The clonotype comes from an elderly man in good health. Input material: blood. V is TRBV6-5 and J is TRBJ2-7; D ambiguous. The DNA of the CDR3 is TGTGCCAGCAGTTACTCGCGGCAGGACGAGCAGTACTTC. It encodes CASSYSRQDEQYF.